These T cell receptor beta chains were read from a single sample in a study of human T cells and chemical hapten exposure. Using its own MiXCR run on the RACE reads, TCRdb lists one record per CDR3 protein. The data show tens of thousands of distinct CDR3 sequences, 11% seen once. The material was whole blood, obtained in connection with sensitization to the hapten diphenylcyclopropenone (DPC). Receptors originate from a man aged 35 to 55 with alopecia areata. Some clones in this sample may be carry-over from other donors' samples. Each CDR3 is given with its conserved first and last residue. A D gene is named only where the DNA matches it firmly. A row's size may be missing; if present it is once, few, many or a size class.

size	J	V	D	CDR3	DNA
few	TRBJ1-6	TRBV11-2	NA	CASSLEWISRENSPLHF	TGTGCCAGCAGCTTAGAATGGATAAGTCGGGAAAATTCACCCCTCCACTTT
NA	TRBJ2-3	TRBV6-2/TRBV6-3	NA	CASTRTASDFTDTQYF	TGTGCCTCAACTCGAACGGCTAGCGACTTCACAGATACGCAGTATTTT
few	TRBJ1-5	TRBV5-8	TRBD1	CASSGFEGQGYQPQHF	TGTGCCAGCAGCGGGTTTGAGGGACAGGGATATCAGCCCCAGCATTTT
NA	TRBJ2-1	TRBV12-3/TRBV12-4	NA	CASSLYRTIEEFF	TGTGCCAGCAGTTTATACAGGACAATCGAGGAGTTCTTC
NA	TRBJ1-5	TRBV20-1	TRBD1	CSAIRDRGNNQPQHF	TGCAGTGCTATCCGGGACAGGGGAAACAATCAGCCCCAGCATTTT
once	TRBJ2-3	TRBV6-1	TRBD1	CASSPGGTGVHTQYF	TGTGCCAGCAGCCCAGGGGGGACAGGGGTCCATACGCAGTATTTT
NA	TRBJ1-2	TRBV12-3/TRBV12-4	TRBD1	CASSLRQGDYGYTF	TGTGCCAGCAGCTTGCGACAGGGAGACTATGGCTACACCTTC
few	TRBJ2-3	TRBV4-2	TRBD2	CASSQTSGRRDTQYF	TGTGCCAGCAGCCAGACTAGCGGGAGGAGGGATACGCAGTATTTT
many	TRBJ1-5	TRBV20-1	NA	CSAVRGSGNQPQHF	TGCAGTGCGGTACGGGGTTCTGGCAATCAGCCCCAGCATTTT
few	TRBJ2-3	TRBV28	TRBD2	CASSLIAGKVNTQYF	TGTGCCAGCAGTTTGATAGCGGGAAAAGTAAATACGCAGTATTTT
few	TRBJ1-1	TRBV12-3/TRBV12-4	NA	CASRPREGNTEAFF	TGTGCCAGCAGGCCCCGGGAGGGGAACACTGAAGCTTTCTTT
NA	TRBJ1-4	TRBV7-2	NA	CASSSVGQANEKLFF	TGTGCCAGCAGCTCTGTCGGTCAGGCTAATGAAAAACTGTTTTTT
NA	TRBJ2-2	TRBV4-3	NA	CASSQARGAGTATGELFF	TGCGCCAGCAGCCAAGCCCGGGGGGCCGGGACAGCTACCGGGGAGCTGTTTTTT
NA	TRBJ2-3	TRBV7-9	NA	CASRSRGALTDTQYF	TGTGCCAGCAGGTCACGGGGGGCATTGACAGATACGCAGTATTTT
NA	TRBJ2-4	TRBV24-1	NA	CATSDLLTVPGKNIQYF	TGTGCCACCAGTGATTTGCTGACGGTGCCAGGGAAAAACATTCAGTACTTC
many	TRBJ1-1	TRBV28	NA	CASSFRQIIHTEAFF	TGTGCCAGCAGTTTTCGGCAAATTATACACACTGAAGCTTTCTTT
NA	TRBJ2-1	TRBV12-3/TRBV12-4	NA	CASSLAQGKYNEQFF	TGTGCCAGCAGTTTGGCACAGGGCAAGTACAATGAGCAGTTCTTC
few	TRBJ2-1	TRBV19	TRBD1	CASSSRTGGLYNEQFF	TGTGCCAGTAGTTCCAGGACAGGGGGCCTCTACAATGAGCAGTTCTTC
many	TRBJ1-1	TRBV7-9	NA	CASSLGATETEAFF	TGTGCCAGCAGCTTAGGTGCCACTGAAACTGAAGCTTTCTTT
NA	TRBJ1-5	TRBV15	TRBD1	CATSNRPQTRGLNQPQHF	TGTGCCACCAGCAATAGACCCCAAACTAGGGGGCTGAATCAGCCCCAGCATTTT
NA	TRBJ2-3	TRBV11-1	TRBD1	CASSPWTGADTQYF	TGTGCCAGCAGCCCGTGGACAGGGGCAGATACGCAGTATTTT
many	TRBJ1-5	TRBV29-1	NA	CSVESGNQPQHF	TGCAGCGTTGAATCTGGCAATCAGCCCCAGCATTTT
few	TRBJ2-3	TRBV18	NA	CASSLSQDAANTQYF	TGTGCCAGCTCGCTCTCTCAGGACGCCGCGAATACGCAGTATTTT
few	TRBJ2-1	TRBV20-1	TRBD2	CSVSWGLVSNEQFF	TGCAGTGTTAGCTGGGGACTAGTGAGCAATGAGCAGTTCTTC
few	TRBJ2-1	TRBV6-6	TRBD1	CASSYHFRDRAYNEQFF	TGTGCCAGCAGCTACCACTTTCGGGACAGGGCCTACAATGAGCAGTTCTTC
few	TRBJ1-1	TRBV7-2	NA	CASSLYTGRAEAFF	TGTGCCAGCAGCTTATATACCGGGCGGGCTGAAGCTTTCTTT
few	TRBJ1-3	TRBV20-1	TRBD1	CSARTTGPGNTIYF	TGCAGTGCTAGAACGACAGGGCCTGGAAACACCATATATTTT
many	TRBJ2-7	TRBV29-1	TRBD1	CSVVVGQGMYEQYF	TGCAGCGTTGTGGTAGGACAGGGGATGTACGAGCAGTACTTC
few	TRBJ2-7	TRBV29-1	TRBD1	CSVGPGGASYEQYF	TGCAGCGTCGGCCCAGGGGGCGCATCCTACGAGCAGTACTTC
NA	TRBJ2-1	TRBV6-2/TRBV6-3	TRBD2	CASRAGRAGSDEQFF	TGTGCCAGCAGAGCCGGGAGGGCCGGATCCGATGAGCAGTTCTTC
many	TRBJ1-1	TRBV12-3/TRBV12-4	NA	CASSWTVMNTEAFF	TGTGCCAGCAGTTGGACAGTGATGAACACTGAAGCTTTCTTT
few	TRBJ2-4	TRBV12-3/TRBV12-4	NA	CASSPLAPPKNIQYF	TGTGCCAGCAGCCCACTAGCCCCCCCCAAAAACATTCAGTACTTC
NA	TRBJ1-5	TRBV4-1	TRBD1	CASSQDQGANQPQHF	TGCGCCAGCAGCCAAGATCAGGGGGCCAATCAGCCCCAGCATTTT
few	TRBJ2-7	TRBV5-4	TRBD2	CASSLGGLAGGTYEQYF	TGTGCCAGCAGCTTGGGGGGACTAGCGGGAGGTACTTACGAGCAGTACTTC
few	TRBJ2-5	TRBV9	TRBD2	CASSPRGGLAGGLETQYF	TGTGCCAGCAGCCCGCGGGGGGGACTAGCGGGCGGGTTGGAGACCCAGTACTTC
many	TRBJ2-6	TRBV27	NA	CASGRAGVVGANVLTF	TGTGCCAGCGGTCGGGCAGGGGTAGTTGGGGCCAACGTCCTGACTTTC
NA	TRBJ2-1	TRBV4-1	NA	CASSQVHSISYNEQFF	TGCGCCAGCAGCCAAGTTCACTCCATCTCCTACAATGAGCAGTTCTTC
few	TRBJ1-6	TRBV5-1	NA	CASSLFWDSPLHF	TGCGCCAGCAGCTTGTTTTGGGATTCACCCCTCCACTTT
many	TRBJ2-3	TRBV18	TRBD2	CASSGRDSDTQYF	TGTGCCAGCTCTGGGAGGGACTCAGATACGCAGTATTTT
few	TRBJ2-3	TRBV12-3/TRBV12-4	NA	CASSQRGRADTQYF	TGTGCCAGCAGTCAACGGGGGCGTGCAGATACGCAGTATTTT
few	TRBJ1-4	TRBV20-1	NA	CSASRGSGNEKLFF	TGCAGTGCCAGCCGGGGGTCCGGGAATGAAAAACTGTTTTTT
NA	TRBJ1-2	TRBV11-3	TRBD1	CASSLERTGGDYGYTF	TGTGCCAGCAGCTTAGAGAGGACAGGGGGAGACTATGGCTACACCTTC
NA	TRBJ2-1	TRBV5-1	TRBD2	CASSVLTSGSGNEQFF	TGCGCCAGCAGCGTTTTGACTAGCGGGAGTGGCAATGAGCAGTTCTTC
NA	TRBJ2-5	TRBV25-1	NA	CASSEPGRRETQYF	TGTGCCAGCAGTGAACCGGGGCGCAGGGAGACCCAGTACTTC
NA	TRBJ2-1	TRBV7-2	TRBD1	CASSRRSGQGVYNEQFF	TGTGCCAGCAGCCGGCGAAGTGGACAGGGGGTCTACAATGAGCAGTTCTTC